This T cell receptor beta chain was recovered during a study of cytomegalovirus exposure and HLA in healthy donors. Concerning this clone itself: Its specificity is not known.

PCR amplification relied on 60 Vbeta primers (plus 13 Jbeta primers). Per the authors' pipeline: In a later analysis, around 10 million of tens of millions of unique beta chains occurred in at least two donors. Libraries were prepared by immunoSEQ multiplex PCR; TCRdb keeps only in-frame clonotypes and omits some of them. Clone size and the V and J calls come from that table; the DNA yielded D and trimming. Of some 160,000 clones listed, roughly 78% are singletons. Findings and caveats of the study: Cytomegalovirus-associated TCR beta chains were listed, numbering 164. Common viral pathogens (according to a later analysis) appeared linked to several of the most significant clusters. Later on, an analysis showed TCR association rates differing by HLA locus, with DRB1 the most and HLA-C the fewest.

From germline, CDR1 is ENHRY and CDR2 SYGVKD. This CDR3 region has 14 residues. Unmatched junction bases numbered 2, after V lost 4 bases and J lost 3 bases. The source of this sequence is a middle-aged woman in good health and CMV-seronegative. The sequencing sample was made of PBMCs. The chain couples TRBV10-3 to TRBJ2-5; 10 bases match TRBD2. CDR3 nucleotide sequence: TGTGCCATCAGTGTCCTAGCGGGGGAAGAGACCCAGTACTTC. Its translation: CAISVLAGEETQYF.